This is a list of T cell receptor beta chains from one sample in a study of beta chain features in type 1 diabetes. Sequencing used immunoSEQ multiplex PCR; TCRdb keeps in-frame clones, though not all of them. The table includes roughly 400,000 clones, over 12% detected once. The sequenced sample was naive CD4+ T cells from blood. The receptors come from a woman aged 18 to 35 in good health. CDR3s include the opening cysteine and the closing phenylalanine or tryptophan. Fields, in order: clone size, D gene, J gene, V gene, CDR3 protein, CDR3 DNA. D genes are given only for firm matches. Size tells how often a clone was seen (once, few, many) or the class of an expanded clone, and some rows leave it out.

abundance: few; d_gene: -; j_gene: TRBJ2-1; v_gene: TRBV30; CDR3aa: CAWSGVAHYTYNEQFF; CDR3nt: TGTGCCTGGAGTGGGGTAGCCCACTACACCTACAATGAGCAGTTCTTC
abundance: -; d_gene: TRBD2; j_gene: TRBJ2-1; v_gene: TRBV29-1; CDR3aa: CSVTGTSGSRYNEQFF; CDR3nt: TGCAGCGTGACCGGGACTAGCGGGAGCCGCTACAATGAGCAGTTCTTC
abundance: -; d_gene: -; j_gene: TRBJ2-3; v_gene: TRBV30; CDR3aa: CAWSVGLHSTDTQYF; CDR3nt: TGTGCCTGGAGTGTTGGGCTCCATAGCACAGATACGCAGTATTTT
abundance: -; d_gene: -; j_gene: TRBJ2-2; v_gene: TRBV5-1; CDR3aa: CASSLVVGTLNTGELFF; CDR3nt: TGCGCCAGCAGCTTGGTTGTGGGCACTCTTAACACCGGGGAGCTGTTTTTT
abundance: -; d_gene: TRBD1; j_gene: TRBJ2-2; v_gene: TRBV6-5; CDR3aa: CASSYSRGTGELFF; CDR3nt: TGTGCCAGCAGTTACTCCAGGGGGACCGGGGAGCTGTTTTTT
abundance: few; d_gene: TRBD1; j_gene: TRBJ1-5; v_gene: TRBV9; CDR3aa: CASSEGQGSQPQHF; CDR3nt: TGTGCCAGCAGCGAGGGACAGGGCAGTCAGCCCCAGCATTTT
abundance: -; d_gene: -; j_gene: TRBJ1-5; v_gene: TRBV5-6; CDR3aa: CASTLRPQHF; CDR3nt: TGTGCCAGCACCCTCCGGCCCCAGCATTTT
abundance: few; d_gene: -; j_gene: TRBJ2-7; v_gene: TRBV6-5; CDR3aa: CASSYSKTSYEQYF; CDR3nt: TGTGCCAGCAGTTACTCGAAAACTTCCTACGAGCAGTACTTC
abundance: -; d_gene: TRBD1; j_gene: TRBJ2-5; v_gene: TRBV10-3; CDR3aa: CAISESTGEETQYF; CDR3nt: TGTGCCATCAGTGAGTCGACAGGGGAAGAGACCCAGTACTTC
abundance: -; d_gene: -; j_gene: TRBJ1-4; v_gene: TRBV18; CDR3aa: CASSPWPAGSTNEKLFF; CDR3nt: TGTGCCAGCTCACCATGGCCAGCGGGGTCAACTAATGAAAAACTGTTTTTT
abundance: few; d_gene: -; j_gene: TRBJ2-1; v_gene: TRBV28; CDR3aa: CASKTDNYNEQFF; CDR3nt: TGTGCCAGCAAGACAGATAACTACAATGAGCAGTTCTTC
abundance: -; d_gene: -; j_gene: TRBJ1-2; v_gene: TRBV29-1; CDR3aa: CSVENRQSNYGYTF; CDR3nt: TGCAGCGTTGAAAATCGACAGTCTAACTATGGCTACACCTTC
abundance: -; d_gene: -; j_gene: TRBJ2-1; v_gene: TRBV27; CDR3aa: CASSSYSLRHNEQFF; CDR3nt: TGTGCCAGCAGCTCTTACAGCCTCCGTCACAATGAGCAGTTCTTC
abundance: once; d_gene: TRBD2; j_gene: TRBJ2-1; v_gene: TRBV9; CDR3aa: CASSVSPSGRIGEQFF; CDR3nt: TGTGCCAGCAGCGTAAGTCCTAGCGGGAGAATAGGGGAGCAGTTCTTC
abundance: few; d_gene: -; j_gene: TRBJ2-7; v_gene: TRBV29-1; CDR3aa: CSVEEPTDSSYEQYF; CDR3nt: TGCAGCGTTGAAGAACCCACGGACAGCTCCTACGAGCAGTACTTC
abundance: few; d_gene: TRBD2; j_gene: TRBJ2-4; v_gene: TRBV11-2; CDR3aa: CASRSGREGTNIQYF; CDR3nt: TGTGCCAGCAGATCCGGCAGGGAGGGCACAAACATTCAGTACTTC
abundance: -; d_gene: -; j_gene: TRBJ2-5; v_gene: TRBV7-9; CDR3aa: CASSPVTGETQYF; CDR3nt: TGTGCCAGCAGCCCCGTGACGGGGGAGACCCAGTACTTC
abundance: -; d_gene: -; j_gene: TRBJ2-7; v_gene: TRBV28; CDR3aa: CASRPRGGAPYF; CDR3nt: TGTGCCAGCCGACCTAGAGGTGGGGCGCCGTACTTC
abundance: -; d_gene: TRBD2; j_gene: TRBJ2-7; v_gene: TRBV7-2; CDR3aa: CASSLVAGGPSYEQYF; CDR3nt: TGTGCCAGCAGCTTAGTAGCGGGAGGACCCTCGTACGAGCAGTACTTC
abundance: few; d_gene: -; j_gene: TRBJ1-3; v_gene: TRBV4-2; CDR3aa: CASSQDTIGNTIYF; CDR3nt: TGTGCCAGCAGCCAAGATACTATTGGAAACACCATATATTTT
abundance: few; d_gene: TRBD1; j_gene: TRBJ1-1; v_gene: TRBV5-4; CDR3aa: CASSTGQGARAFF; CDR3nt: TGTGCCAGCAGCACAGGACAGGGGGCGCGGGCTTTCTTT
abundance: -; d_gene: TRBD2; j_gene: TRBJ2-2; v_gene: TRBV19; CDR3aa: CASRLAGGTGELFF; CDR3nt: TGTGCCAGTAGACTAGCGGGAGGGACCGGGGAGCTGTTTTTT
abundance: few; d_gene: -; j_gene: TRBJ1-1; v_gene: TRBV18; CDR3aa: CASSRDSMNTEAFF; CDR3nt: TGTGCCAGCTCACGTGACAGCATGAACACTGAAGCTTTCTTT
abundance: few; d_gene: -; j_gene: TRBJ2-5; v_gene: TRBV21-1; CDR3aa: CASSKVRRGRETQYF; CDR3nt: TGTGCCAGCAGCAAAGTGAGGAGGGGGCGTGAGACCCAGTACTTC
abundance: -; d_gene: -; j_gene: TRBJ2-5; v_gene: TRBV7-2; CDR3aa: CASSLDRIGETQYF; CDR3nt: TGTGCCAGCAGCTTAGACAGGATTGGGGAGACCCAGTACTTC
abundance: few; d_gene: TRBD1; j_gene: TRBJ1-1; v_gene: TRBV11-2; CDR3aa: CASSSWTGMNTEAFF; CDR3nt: TGTGCCAGCAGCTCTTGGACAGGTATGAACACTGAAGCTTTCTTT
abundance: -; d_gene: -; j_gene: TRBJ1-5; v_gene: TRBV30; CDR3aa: CAWTLPGGRSNQPQHF; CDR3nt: TGTGCCTGGACCTTACCGGGGGGGCGGTCCAATCAGCCCCAGCATTTT
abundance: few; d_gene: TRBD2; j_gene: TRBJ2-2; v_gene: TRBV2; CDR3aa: CASIREDGTGELFF; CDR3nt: TGTGCCAGCATTCGGGAGGACGGCACCGGGGAGCTGTTTTTT
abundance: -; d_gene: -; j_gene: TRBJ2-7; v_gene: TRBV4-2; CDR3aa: CASSPNPSFGEQYF; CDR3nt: TGTGCCAGCAGCCCCAACCCAAGCTTCGGCGAGCAGTACTTC
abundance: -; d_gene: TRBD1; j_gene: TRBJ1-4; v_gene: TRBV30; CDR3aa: CAWEGGTGGFNEKLFF; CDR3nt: TGTGCCTGGGAAGGAGGGACAGGGGGGTTCAATGAAAAACTGTTTTTT
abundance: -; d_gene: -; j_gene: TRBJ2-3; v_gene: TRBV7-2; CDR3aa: CASSLEPRSTDTQYF; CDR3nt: TGTGCCAGCAGCTTAGAACCGAGGAGCACAGATACGCAGTATTTT
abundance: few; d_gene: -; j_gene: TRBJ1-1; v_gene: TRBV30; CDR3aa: CAWTRDTREAFF; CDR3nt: TGTGCCTGGACTCGGGACACCCGTGAAGCTTTCTTT
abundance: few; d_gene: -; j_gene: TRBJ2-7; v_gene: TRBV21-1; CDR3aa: CASSKEETGRPYEQYF; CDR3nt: TGTGCCAGCAGCAAAGAAGAGACGGGGAGACCCTACGAGCAGTACTTC
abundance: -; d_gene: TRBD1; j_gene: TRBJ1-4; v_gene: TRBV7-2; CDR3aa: CASSHHRGPSEKLFF; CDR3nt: TGTGCCAGCAGTCACCACAGGGGCCCCAGTGAAAAACTGTTTTTT
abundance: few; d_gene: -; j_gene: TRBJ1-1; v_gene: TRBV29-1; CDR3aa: CSVSRRNTEAFF; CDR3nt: TGCAGCGTTTCTCGTAGGAACACTGAAGCTTTCTTT
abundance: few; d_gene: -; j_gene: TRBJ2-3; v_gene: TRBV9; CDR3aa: CASSRRAGSSDTQYF; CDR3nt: TGTGCCAGCAGCAGGAGGGCGGGATCATCAGATACGCAGTATTTT